The 18 T cell receptor beta chains listed next were all sequenced from one sample in a study of cytomegalovirus exposure and HLA in healthy donors. PCR used 60 Vbeta primers and 13 Jbeta primers. Profiling relied on immunoSEQ multiplex PCR, and the TCRdb table lists in-frame clones only, not all of them. The sample consists of under 150,000 clones, around four fifths of them appearing once. Sequenced: PBMCs. These receptors were obtained from a boy aged 2-15 years in good health and CMV-seronegative.

The chain uses TRBV5-4 and TRBJ2-1; maybe TRBD2 (5 bases). Germline assignment: CDR1 SGHNT and CDR2 YYREEE (reference sequence). V was shortened by 4 bases and J by 2 bases, with 13 bases between the two germline ends. The CDR3 has 15 amino acids. The CDR3 here is CASSAGRSTYNEQFF. As DNA, the CDR3 is TGTGCCAGCAGCGCGGGCAGGTCCACCTACAATGAGCAGTTCTTC.

A note on this clone: Other DNA sequences in the sample encode the same CDR3. The genes are TRBV7-9 and TRBJ2-7; D is possibly TRBD1 (5 bases). Trimming took 5 bases from V and 5 from J, leaving 16 bases between them. Germline loops: CDR1 SEHNR, CDR2 FQNEAQ (reference sequence). The CDR3 extends over 14 amino acids. The CDR3 here is CASSPIGRVHEQYF. The CDR3 DNA reads TGTGCCAGCAGCCCAATAGGCAGGGTCCACGAGCAGTACTTC.

This sequence joins TRBV27 and TRBJ2-7; TRBD1 matches 7 bases. The trim removed 8 bases at V and 7 bases at J, leaving 8 bases unmatched. This CDR3 has 12 residues. Germline V lookup: CDR1 MNHEY, CDR2 SMNVEV (reference sequence). The CDR3: CASQQGMGEQYF. CDR3 bases: TGTGCCAGCCAACAGGGGATGGGTGAGCAGTACTTC.

The chain uses TRBV20-1 and TRBJ2-3, with D unclear. This CDR3 is 11 amino acids long. Germline values: CDR1 DFQATT, CDR2 SNEGSKA (reference sequence). Trimming cost V 5 bases and J 3 bases, with 6 bases left between them. CDR3 in DNA: TGCAGTGCTCTCGGTACAGATACGCAGTATTTT. Translated, it gives CSALGTDTQYF.

J is TRBJ1-2 and V is TRBV2; 9 nucleotides align to TRBD1. The CDR3 consists of 16 residues. The germline V gene has CDR1 SNHLY and CDR2 FYNNEI. The junction had 12 bases not matched to a gene; V was cut back by 8 bases and J by 2 bases. CDR3 sequence reads: CASYPGYGQGNYGYTF. CDR3 sequence (DNA): TGTGCCAGCTATCCAGGTTATGGACAGGGGAACTATGGCTACACCTTC.

This chain connects TRBV5-4 to TRBJ2-3, with 9 bases lining up with TRBD1. Germline trimming cut 4 bases from V and 3 bases from J; bases unmatched to any gene: 9. This CDR3 has 16 residues. Germline values: CDR1 SGHNT, CDR2 YYREEE (reference sequence). The CDR3 here is CASSPGTGFETDTQYF. The CDR3 nucleotides are TGTGCCAGCAGCCCGGGGACAGGGTTTGAGACAGATACGCAGTATTTT.

V is TRBV5-1 and J is TRBJ1-2, with D unclear. V lost 5 bases and J 0 bases, leaving 14 bases between the germline ends. The germline V gene has CDR1 SGHRS and CDR2 YFSETQ. The CDR3 is 15 residues long. The CDR3 sequence is CASRVEGTTNYGYTF. DNA of the CDR3: TGCGCCAGCAGGGTTGAGGGAACGACTAACTATGGCTACACCTTC.

V gene TRBV9 combines with J gene TRBJ2-7, with D maybe TRBD1 (5 bases). V shed 4 bases and J shed 9 bases, with 17 bases lying between them. From germline, CDR1 is SGDLS and CDR2 YYNGEE. The CDR3 has 13 residues. CDR3 DNA sequence: TGTGCCAGCAGCATTAACCCAGGGTCAGGGCAGTACTTC. This translates into CASSINPGSGQYF. Full variable domain (remainder filled in from reference TRBV9 and TRBJ2-7): DSGVTQTPKHLITATGQRVTLRCSPRSGDLSVYWYQQSLDQGLQFLIQYYNGEERAKGNILERFSAQQFPDLHSELNLSSLELGDSALYFCASSINPGSGQYFGPGTRLTVT.

As DNA, the CDR3 is TGTGCCACAAATGACGGGAATAGCAATCAGCCCCAGCATTTT. Translating it yields CATNDGNSNQPQHF. The gene calls are TRBV19 and TRBJ1-5; D is uncertain. Per the germline V gene, CDR1 is LNHDA and CDR2 is SQIVND (reference sequence). V was cut by 10 bases and J by 0 bases, with 13 bases left in between. This CDR3 region has 14 residues.

This chain links TRBV11-3 with TRBJ1-1; 9 bases agree with TRBD1. V was clipped by 5 bases and J by 5 bases; unmatched bases: 9. From germline, CDR1 is SGHNT and CDR2 YENEEA. The length of the CDR3 is 15 residues. CDR3 loop: CASSERQGVRTEAFF. The CDR3 nucleotides read TGTGCCAGCAGCGAAAGACAGGGGGTGAGGACTGAAGCTTTCTTT.

This chain uses TRBV15 with TRBJ2-7; D perhaps matches TRBD1 (6 bases). The length of the CDR3 is 15 residues. Germline V gives CDR1 LNHNV, CDR2 YYDKDF (reference sequence). Trimming removed 3 bases at V and 0 bases at J, with 12 bases between. The CDR3 region is CATSSVPQGSYEQYF. The CDR3 DNA sequence: TGTGCCACCAGCAGCGTCCCACAGGGCTCCTACGAGCAGTACTTC.

Comments on this clone: A junction end diverges from the germline sequence, so it may reflect a read error. The rearrangement links TRBV6-1 to TRBJ1-1; 9 bases are shared with TRBD1. CDR1 and CDR2 (germline): MNHNS, SASEGT. The CDR3 has 15 amino acids. As DNA, the CDR3 is TGTGCCAGCAGTCCAGGGACAGGGAGGAACGCTGAAGCTTTCTTT. Its protein is CASSPGTGRNAEAFF.

This chain uses TRBV5-1 with TRBJ2-7; D is uncertain. Between the trimmed V and J ends, which lost 0 bases and 6 bases, there was a span of 4 bases. CDR3 length: 11 residues. Germline CDR1 and CDR2: SGHRS and YFSETQ. The CDR3 loop reads CASSLASEQYF. As DNA, the CDR3 is TGCGCCAGCAGCTTGGCTTCCGAGCAGTACTTC. The variable domain in full, completed from reference TRBV5-1 and TRBJ2-7, reads KAGVTQTPRYLIKTRGQQVTLSCSPISGHRSVSWYQQTPGQGLQFLFEYFSETQRNKGNFPGRFSGRQFSNSRSEMNVSTLELGDSALYLCASSLASEQYFGPGTRLTVT.

This clone appeared a single time. The chain joins TRBV29-1 to TRBJ2-1; D remains ambiguous. Germline CDR1 reads SQVTM; CDR2 reads ANQGSEA. Trimming removed 4 bases at V and 0 bases at J, with 10 bases between. This CDR3 contains 14 residues. In DNA, the CDR3 is TGCAGCGTTGTGGCCGCAAGCTCCTACAATGAGCAGTTCTTC. Translation gives CSVVAASSYNEQFF.

The rearrangement joins TRBV6-1 to TRBJ1-2; TRBD1 matches 9 bases. V lost 5 bases and J lost 6; bases outside the gene matches: 1. The germline V gene encodes CDR1 MNHNS and CDR2 SASEGT. The CDR3 runs to 12 residues. Here the CDR3 reads CASSRDRDGYTF. CDR3 nucleotide sequence: TGTGCCAGCAGTCGGGACAGGGATGGCTACACCTTC.

V is TRBV15 and J is TRBJ2-4; a possible D gene is TRBD2 (5 bases). V gave up 5 bases and J gave up 0 bases, with 8 bases separating them. This CDR3 is 14 amino acids long. The germline V gene encodes CDR1 LNHNV and CDR2 YYDKDF (reference sequence). The CDR3 coding sequence is TGTGCCACCAGCGAAGGACTAGCCAAAAACATTCAGTACTTC. It is translated as CATSEGLAKNIQYF.

The rearrangement joins TRBV27 to TRBJ2-7; 8 nucleotides line up with TRBD1. Looked up from germline, CDR1 is MNHEY and CDR2 is SMNVEV (reference sequence). There are 16 residues in the CDR3. Trimming at V came to 8 bases and at J to 5 bases, leaving 17 bases not matched to a gene. The CDR3 is CASRVWHKTGVHEQYF. CDR3 DNA sequence: TGTGCCAGCCGTGTTTGGCACAAGACAGGGGTCCACGAGCAGTACTTC.

The V and J genes are TRBV25-1 and TRBJ2-7; D may be TRBD2 (5 bases). V lost 1 base and J lost 6, with 13 bases in between. Germline lookup yields CDR1 MGHDK and CDR2 SYGVNS. CDR3 length equals 14 residues. The CDR3 nucleotides read TGTGCCAGCAGTGAATCATACCTAGCATCCGAGCAGTACTTC. Its protein product is CASSESYLASEQYF.